These T cell receptor beta chains were read from a single sample in a study of PD-L1 blockade in urothelial cancer. Produced via immunoSEQ multiplex PCR; TCRdb's table is partial and in-frame only. The table records about 43,000 clones, under 90% of them present only once. The sample here was PBMCs, taken around atezolizumab (anti-PD-L1) treatment. These receptors all come from a man aged 55 to 70 with urothelial cancer. The conserved cysteine and the conserved F or W are not part of the CDR3 here. A D gene is named only where the DNA matches it firmly. The size entry is marked missing in some rows and otherwise reads once, few, many or a size class.

>few|TRBJ2-7|TRBV5-1|TRBD1|15
ASSRTLGTGSTYEQY
>NA|TRBJ2-7|TRBV28|TRBD1|15
ASSPLGVGTGSYEQY
>NA|TRBJ2-7|TRBV5-6|NA|10
ASSYFLSEQY
>once|TRBJ2-7|TRBV7-2|TRBD2|13
ASSSLAGGGYEQY
>NA|TRBJ2-1|TRBV7-9|TRBD1|12
AIRRDRDYNEQF
>NA|TRBJ1-2|TRBV2|TRBD1|13
ARADKGQLNYGYT
>NA|TRBJ2-1|TRBV5-1|TRBD1|13
ASSISGQGYNEQF
>NA|TRBJ2-4|TRBV7-9|NA|14
ASSFPGQRAKNIQY
>once|TRBJ1-6|TRBV28|TRBD1|11
ASGDRADSPLH
>NA|TRBJ2-1|TRBV14|TRBD1|14
ASSQGGTDTYNEQF
>NA|TRBJ2-5|TRBV2|TRBD2|14
ASSGRTSGGKETQY
>NA|TRBJ2-2|TRBV5-1|NA|13
ASSLSGEFAGELF
>few|TRBJ2-1|TRBV7-9|TRBD2|14
ASSPRGGSSYNEQF
>NA|TRBJ2-3|TRBV28|TRBD1|13
ASSFRTGYTDTQY
>NA|TRBJ2-7|TRBV5-1|TRBD1|13
ASSVQGAGNYEQY
>once|TRBJ1-2|TRBV19|TRBD1|12
ASSSGQGVYGYT
>NA|TRBJ1-6|TRBV28|NA|11
ASSTGLNSPLH
>NA|TRBJ1-1|TRBV5-4|TRBD1|12
ASSLVGGYTEAF
>NA|TRBJ1-5|TRBV28|TRBD1|14
ASSFRWTGGNQPQH
>NA|TRBJ1-1|TRBV4-1|NA|13
ASSHPQGGNTEAF
>NA|TRBJ2-3|TRBV19|TRBD1|14
ASTDRGVGSTDTQY
>NA|TRBJ1-5|TRBV6-6|TRBD1|13
ASRQDRGGNQPQH
>NA|TRBJ1-5|TRBV19|TRBD1|16
AISHIPGQGLSNQPQH